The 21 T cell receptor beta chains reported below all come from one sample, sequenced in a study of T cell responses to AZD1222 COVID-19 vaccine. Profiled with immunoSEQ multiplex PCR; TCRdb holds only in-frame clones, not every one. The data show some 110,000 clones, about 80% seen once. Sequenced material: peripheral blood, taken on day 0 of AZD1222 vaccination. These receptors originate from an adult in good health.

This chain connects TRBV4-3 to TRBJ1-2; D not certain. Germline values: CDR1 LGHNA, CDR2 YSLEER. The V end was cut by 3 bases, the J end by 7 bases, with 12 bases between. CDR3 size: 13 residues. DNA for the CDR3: TGCGCCAGCAGCCAGGAACCGGAGGGTGGCTACACCTTC. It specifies CASSQEPEGGYTF.

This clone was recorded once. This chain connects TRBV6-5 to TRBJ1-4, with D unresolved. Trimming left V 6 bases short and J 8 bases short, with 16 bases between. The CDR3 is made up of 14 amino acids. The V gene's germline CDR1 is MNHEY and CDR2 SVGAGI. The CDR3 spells CASRAMAGLEKLFF. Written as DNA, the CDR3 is TGTGCCAGCAGGGCGATGGCGGGATTGGAAAAACTGTTTTTT.

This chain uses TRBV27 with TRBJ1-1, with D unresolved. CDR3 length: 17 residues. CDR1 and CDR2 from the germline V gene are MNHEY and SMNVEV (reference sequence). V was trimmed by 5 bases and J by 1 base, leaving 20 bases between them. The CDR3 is CASSPTKGTVWNTEAFF. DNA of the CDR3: TGTGCCAGCAGTCCGACCAAGGGAACGGTTTGGAACACTGAAGCTTTCTTT.

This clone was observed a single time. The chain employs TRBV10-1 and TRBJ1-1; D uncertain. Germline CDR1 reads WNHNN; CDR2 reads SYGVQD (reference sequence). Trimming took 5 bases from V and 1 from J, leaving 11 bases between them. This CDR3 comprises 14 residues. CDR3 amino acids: CASSSRARNTEAFF. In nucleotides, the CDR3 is TGCGCCAGCAGTTCTAGGGCCAGGAACACTGAAGCTTTCTTT.

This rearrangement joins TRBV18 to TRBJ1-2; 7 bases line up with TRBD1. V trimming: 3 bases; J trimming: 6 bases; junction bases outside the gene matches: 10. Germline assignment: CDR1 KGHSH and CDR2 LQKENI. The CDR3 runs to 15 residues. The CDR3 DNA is TGTGCCAGCTCACCCCAACTACAGGGGAGGGATGGCTACACCTTC. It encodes CASSPQLQGRDGYTF.

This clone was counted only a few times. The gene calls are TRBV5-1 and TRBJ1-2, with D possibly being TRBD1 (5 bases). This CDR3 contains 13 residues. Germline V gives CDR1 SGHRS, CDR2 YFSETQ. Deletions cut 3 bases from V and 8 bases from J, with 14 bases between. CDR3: CASSSRGEGGYTF. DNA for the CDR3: TGCGCCAGCAGCTCCAGAGGGGAAGGCGGCTACACCTTC.

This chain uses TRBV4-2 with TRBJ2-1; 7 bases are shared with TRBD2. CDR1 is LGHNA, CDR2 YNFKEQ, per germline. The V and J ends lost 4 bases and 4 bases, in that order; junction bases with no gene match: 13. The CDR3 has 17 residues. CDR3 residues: CASSRAHQGLEYNEQFF. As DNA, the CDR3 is TGTGCCAGCAGCCGAGCCCACCAAGGACTAGAATACAATGAGCAGTTCTTC.

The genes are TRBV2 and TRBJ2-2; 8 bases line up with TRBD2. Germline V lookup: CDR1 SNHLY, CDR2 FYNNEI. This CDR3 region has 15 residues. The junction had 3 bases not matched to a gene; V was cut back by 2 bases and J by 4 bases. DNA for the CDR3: TGTGCCAGCAGTGAACTTGCGGGGGGCACCGGGGAGCTGTTTTTT. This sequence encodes CASSELAGGTGELFF.

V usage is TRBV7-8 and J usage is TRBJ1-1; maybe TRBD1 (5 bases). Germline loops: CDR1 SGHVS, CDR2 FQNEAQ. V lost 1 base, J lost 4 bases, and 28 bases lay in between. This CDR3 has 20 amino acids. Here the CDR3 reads CASSLVSATSRTGRGTEAFF. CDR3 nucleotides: TGTGCCAGCAGCTTAGTCTCGGCGACTTCTAGGACGGGACGGGGCACTGAAGCTTTCTTT.

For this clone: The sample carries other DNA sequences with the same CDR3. The CDR3 nucleotides are TGTGCCAGCAGCTTGAGGGGGGTTGAGGGCTACACCTTC. As protein: CASSLRGVEGYTF. The V and J genes are TRBV7-2 and TRBJ1-2; a weak D match, TRBD1 (6 bases). Germline CDR1 SGHTA, CDR2 FQGNSA. The CDR3 contains 13 residues. V shed 3 bases and J shed 8 bases, with 13 bases lying between them.

CDR3 protein: CASRGGSSGYGYTF. In DNA form, the CDR3 reads TGTGCCAGTAGGGGGGGGTCTTCGGGCTATGGCTACACCTTC. The J gene is TRBJ1-2, the V gene TRBV19; D is possibly TRBD1 (5 bases). In germline, CDR1 is LNHDA, CDR2 SQIVND (reference sequence). The CDR3 has 14 residues. Trimming removed 6 bases from V and 4 bases from J, with 15 bases in between.

CDR3 sequence reads: CASSQSLSGGNRTDTQYF. CDR3 bases: TGTGCCAGCAGCCAGTCTCTTAGCGGGGGTAATCGCACAGATACGCAGTATTTT. The rearrangement links TRBV3-1 (or the pseudogene TRBV3-2) to TRBJ2-3, with 9 bases that match TRBD2. V lost 3 bases and J lost 1; bases outside the gene matches: 11. In germline, CDR1 is LGHDT, CDR2 YNNKEL (reference sequence). This CDR3 is built from 18 residues.

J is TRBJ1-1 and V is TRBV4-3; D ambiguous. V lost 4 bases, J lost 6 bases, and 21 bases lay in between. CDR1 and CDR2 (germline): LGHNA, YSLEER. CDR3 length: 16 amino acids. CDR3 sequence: CASSRSLGVEGAEAFF. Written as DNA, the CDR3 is TGCGCCAGCAGCCGGAGTCTCGGGGTTGAAGGTGCTGAAGCTTTCTTT.

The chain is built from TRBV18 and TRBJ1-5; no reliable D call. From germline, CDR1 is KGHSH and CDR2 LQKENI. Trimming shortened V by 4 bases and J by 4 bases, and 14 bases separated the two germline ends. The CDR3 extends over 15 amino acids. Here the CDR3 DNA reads TGTGCCAGCTCACTAGCCGGGAAATCAAATCAGCCCCAGCATTTT. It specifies CASSLAGKSNQPQHF.

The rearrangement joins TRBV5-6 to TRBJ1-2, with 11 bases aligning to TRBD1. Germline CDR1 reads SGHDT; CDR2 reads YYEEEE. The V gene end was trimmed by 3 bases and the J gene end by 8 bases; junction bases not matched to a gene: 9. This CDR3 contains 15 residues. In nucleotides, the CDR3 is TGTGCCAGCAGCTGGGACCTGGGACAGGGGGGCGGCTACACCTTC. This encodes CASSWDLGQGGGYTF. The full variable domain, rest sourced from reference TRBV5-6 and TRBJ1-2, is DAGVTQSPTHLIKTRGQQVTLRCSPKSGHDTVSWYQQALGQGPQFIFQYYEEEERQRGNFPDRFSGHQFPNYSSELNVNALLLGDSALYLCASSWDLGQGGGYTFGSGTRLTVV.

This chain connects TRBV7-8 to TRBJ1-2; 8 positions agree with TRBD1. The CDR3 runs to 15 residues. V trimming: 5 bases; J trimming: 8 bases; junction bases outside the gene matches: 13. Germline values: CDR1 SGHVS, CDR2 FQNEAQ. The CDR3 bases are TGTGCCAGCAGCCCGAGCTTGAACAGGGGGTCGGGCTACACCTTC. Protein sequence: CASSPSLNRGSGYTF.

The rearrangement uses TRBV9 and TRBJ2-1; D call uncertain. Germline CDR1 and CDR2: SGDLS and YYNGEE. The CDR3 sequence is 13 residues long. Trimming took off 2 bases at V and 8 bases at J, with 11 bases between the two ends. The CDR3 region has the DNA TGTGCCAGCAGCGTCTACAGTGTGGATGAGCAGTTCTTC. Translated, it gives CASSVYSVDEQFF.

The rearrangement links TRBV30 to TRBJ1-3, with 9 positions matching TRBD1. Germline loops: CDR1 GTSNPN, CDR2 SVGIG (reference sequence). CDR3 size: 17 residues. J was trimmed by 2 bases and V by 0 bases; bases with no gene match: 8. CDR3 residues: CAWSVGQGFVTGNTIYF. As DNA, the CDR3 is TGTGCCTGGAGTGTGGGACAGGGCTTCGTTACTGGAAACACCATATATTTT.

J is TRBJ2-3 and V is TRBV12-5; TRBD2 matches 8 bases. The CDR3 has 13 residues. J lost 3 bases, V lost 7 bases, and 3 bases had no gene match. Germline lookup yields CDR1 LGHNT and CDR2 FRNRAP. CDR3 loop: CASEASGTDTQYF. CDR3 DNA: TGTGCTAGTGAGGCTAGCGGGACAGATACGCAGTATTTT.

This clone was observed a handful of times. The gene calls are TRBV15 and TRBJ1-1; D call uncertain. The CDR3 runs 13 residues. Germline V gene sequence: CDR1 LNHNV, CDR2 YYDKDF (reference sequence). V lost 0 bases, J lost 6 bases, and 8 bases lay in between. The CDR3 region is CATSRDYVPEAFF. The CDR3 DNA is TGTGCCACCAGCAGAGATTATGTCCCTGAAGCTTTCTTT. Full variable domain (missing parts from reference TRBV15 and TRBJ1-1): DAMVIQNPRYQVTQFGKPVTLSCSQTLNHNVMYWYQQKSSQAPKLLFHYYDKDFNNEADTPDNFQSRRPNTSFCFLDIRSPGLGDTAMYLCATSRDYVPEAFFGQGTRLTVV.

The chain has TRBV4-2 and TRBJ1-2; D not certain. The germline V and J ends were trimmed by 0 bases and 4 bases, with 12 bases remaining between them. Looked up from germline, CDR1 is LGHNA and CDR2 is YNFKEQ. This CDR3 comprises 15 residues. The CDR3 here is CASSQEARLGYGYTF. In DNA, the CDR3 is TGTGCCAGCAGCCAAGAGGCCAGGCTGGGCTATGGCTACACCTTC.